Here is one T cell receptor (beta chain) with its context. This clonotype was seen ten or more times. Its antigen has not been determined. No much larger clone is present one base from it, and per-base qualities are unavailable. This entry comes from a study of neurological immune-mediated disorders (dated by TCRdb to about 2019). Describing the broader study: Using UMI-based sequencing, the study compared peripheral blood TCR-beta repertoires from patients with HTLV-I-associated myelopathy (HAM/TSP), patients with multiple sclerosis, and healthy controls. The 95 to 120 TCR-beta libraries included longitudinal samples, technical triplicates and paired sorted CD4+ and CD8+ T-cell subsets alongside PBMC samples. Each longitudinal HAM/TSP and healthy donor was sampled at 3 time-points spaced at roughly 3-40 month intervals. The cohort was made up of some 70 subjects, consisting of 14 HAM/TSP patients, 34 multiple sclerosis patients and 20 healthy controls. Results the study describes overall, beyond this receptor: TCR clonal expansion was greatest in HAM/TSP patients and smallest in MS patients, who ranked below even healthy controls. Expanded clones from different subjects shared no identical CDR3 amino acid sequences, which suggests that TCR-beta repertoires were private in all groups.

Per the publication, the time point label means: longitudinal time-point 1 (baseline). For unsorted PBMC libraries, 2 million PBMCs were used after storage in RNAlater at -80 degrees C until RNA extraction. Peripheral blood was subjected to Ficoll-Hypaque density gradient centrifugation to isolate PBMCs, which were then cryopreserved in liquid nitrogen. Unmatched junction bases come to 8, with V trimmed by 3 bases and J by 5 bases. Reading the germline V gene gives CDR1 SGHRS and CDR2 YFSETQ. The CDR3 measures 14 amino acids from cysteine to phenylalanine. Kept here is only the CDR3 DNA, which spans 42 bases and is read in frame from base 1. cDNA was synthesized by template-switch 5'RACE using a primer carrying a 10-nucleotide random unique molecular identifier by which each TCR transcript was tagged. Over 200 million TCR-beta sequences, covering 15-18 subjects, were produced in each sequencing run. The RNeasy kit was used to extract total RNA. The KAPA Real-time Library Amplification kit was used to amplify TCR-beta VDJ regions with primers for the TCR constant region and the 5'RACE anchor. A first PCR added sample indexes and Illumina adaptors, after which a second PCR increased the library yield. The roughly 650 bp TCR product was size-selected on a 2% E-gel SizeSelection system after Ampure bead purification. Before pooling, library quality was checked on a Bioanalyzer, concentration was measured with Qubit, and libraries were quantified with the Kapa Library Quantification kit. Paired-end 2 x 150 bp sequencing of the libraries was performed on an Illumina HiSeq 2500. To increase sequence diversity, about 23-32% phiX was spiked into each library pool. In the paper's pipeline: Quality-filtered reads were processed with the UMI-based MiGEC pipeline, and over 90% of raw TCR sequences were removed by the MiGEC pipeline during error correction. VDJ genes were aligned to IMGT germline references, and each clonotype was defined by a unique CDR3 amino acid sequence together with V-J genes. VDJtools evaluated clonal expansion, Shannon diversity and CDR3 relatedness (CalcPairwiseDistances, ClusterSamples); CLCbio workbench built phylogenetic trees. Expanded clones were defined as having at least 8 unique UMIs, based on coefficient-of-variation modelling across technical triplicates. The public reads were reprocessed in TCRdb via fastp at Q25 and MiXCR, keeping in-frame beta chains. Entries that share a CDR3 protein sequence are merged under the most common genes and DNA. The V and J calls, along with clone size, are taken from TCRdb and not from the paper's own processing. Recorded for this sample are 71,000 or so distinct CDR3 sequences; roughly 13% of them occurred a single time. Of the sample, 3.5% to 5.5% is held by the ten largest clones.

Input material: PBMCs. The chain was built from TRBV5-1 and TRBJ2-7; 7 central bases correspond to TRBD1. This TCR was recovered from a female donor with HTLV-1-associated myelopathy (HAM/TSP). The CDR3: CASSYRTGIDEQYF. The bases read TGCGCCAGCAGCTACCGGACAGGAATCGACGAGCAGTACTTC.